The T cell receptor (beta chain) described here comes from a study of T-cell memory formation after mild COVID-19. Findings and caveats of the study: The finding that pre-infection memory included some responding clones suggested that cross-reactive memory joined. Still unconfirmed is whether the second-wave clones peaking on day 37 recognized SARS-CoV-2.

Using its own MiXCR run on the 5' RACE reads, TCRdb lists one record per CDR3 protein. The sample carries approximately 300,000 distinct CDR3 sequences, approximately 20% recorded once. V was pared by 2 bases and J by 5 bases, with 7 bases of the junction left unmatched. The CDR3 totals 14 residues. CDR1 and CDR2 from the germline V gene are DFQATT and SNEGSKA (reference sequence). Comments on this clonotype: Its antigen is unidentified.

The chain is built from TRBV20-1 and TRBJ2-7; TRBD1 matches 9 bases. The sample taken for sequencing was PBMCs or a T cell subset sorted from them (not recorded which). This clonotype was sampled from a man aged 18 to 29 who had mild COVID-19 (a few samples of this study predate the infection). Cell type and time point are not known. The CDR3: CSARLSGQGHEQYF. The CDR3 region has the DNA TGCAGTGCTAGACTCTCCGGACAGGGGCACGAGCAGTACTTC.